The 20 T cell receptor beta chains below were found in one sample sequenced in a study of blood T cell repertoires in COVID-19 (dated by TCRdb to 2019 to 2021). Libraries were constructed by the immunoSEQ multiplex PCR assay. TCRdb mirrors the immuneACCESS table, restricted to in-frame sequences. Some clones are absent from its copies; in checked studies, under half trace to an unresolved V gene, and the reason for the others is unknown. The sample yields under 350,000 clones; 85% were counted once. Of the sample, 10% to 15% is held by the ten largest clones. Source material: peripheral blood. The receptor set was obtained from a human donor in a cohort sampled during active COVID-19.

J is TRBJ2-7 and V is TRBV21-1; TRBD1 was called by the table and not checked on the DNA. TRBV21-1 is a pseudogene. The CDR3 spans 16 residues. CDR3 nucleotides: TGTGCCAGCAGCGAAGGGGGACAGGACGACTCCTACGAGCAGTACTTC. Protein product: CASSEGGQDDSYEQYF.

This chain joins TRBV27 and TRBJ2-1; 8 nucleotides match TRBD2. The CDR3 is 15 residues long. Germline CDR1 and CDR2: MNHEY and SMNVEV (reference sequence). V lost 6 bases and J lost 1; bases outside the gene matches: 5. CDR3 nucleotide sequence: TGTGCCAGCAGACCAGCGGGAGTATCCTACAATGAGCAGTTCTTC. Protein: CASRPAGVSYNEQFF.

The chain is built from TRBV15 and TRBJ2-1, with D perhaps matching TRBD1 (6 bases). This CDR3 has 14 amino acids. Trimming cost V 7 bases and J 2 bases, with 12 bases left between them. Germline V gene lookup returns CDR1 LNHNV and CDR2 YYDKDF (reference sequence). The CDR3 nucleotides are TGTGCCACCACAGGGGCAGGGGCCTACAATGAGCAGTTCTTC. Protein sequence: CATTGAGAYNEQFF.

This chain uses TRBV5-1 with TRBJ1-2; D unresolved. V was trimmed by 4 bases and J by 0 bases, leaving 19 bases between them. The CDR3 runs to 17 residues. Per the germline V gene, CDR1 is SGHRS and CDR2 is YFSETQ. CDR3 sequence reads: CASSEYLLPVANYGYTF. The CDR3 DNA is TGCGCCAGCAGCGAATACCTGTTACCTGTAGCTAACTATGGCTACACCTTC. Combining the CDR3 with reference TRBV5-1 and TRBJ1-2 gives the whole variable domain KAGVTQTPRYLIKTRGQQVTLSCSPISGHRSVSWYQQTPGQGLQFLFEYFSETQRNKGNFPGRFSGRQFSNSRSEMNVSTLELGDSALYLCASSEYLLPVANYGYTFGSGTRLTVV.

J is TRBJ1-4 and V is TRBV6-5; a possible D gene is TRBD1 (5 bases). V was clipped by 6 bases and J by 7 bases, with 18 bases between them. CDR1 and CDR2 from the germline V gene are MNHEY and SVGAGI. This CDR3 has 15 amino acids. CDR3 nucleotides: TGTGCCAGCAGCAGAGACCCGAGGCAGGGTGAAAAACTGTTTTTT. It specifies CASSRDPRQGEKLFF.

The chain carries TRBV21-1 and TRBJ1-5. TRBV21-1 is labeled a pseudogene. This CDR3 has 18 residues. The CDR3 is CASSPRGIGLLLNQPQHF. The DNA for the CDR3 is TGTGCCAGCAGCCCTCGTGGAATCGGACTGCTACTCAATCAGCCCCAGCATTTT.

This clone was recorded once. The gene calls are TRBV3-1 (or the pseudogene TRBV3-2) and TRBJ2-5; a weak D match, TRBD1 (5 bases). Trimming removed 6 bases at V and 2 bases at J, with 13 bases between. Germline CDR1 reads LGHDT; CDR2 reads YNNKEL (reference sequence). This CDR3 is built from 14 residues. Here the CDR3 reads CASSQRQNQETQYF. CDR3 coding DNA: TGTGCCAGCAGTCAACGACAGAATCAAGAGACCCAGTACTTC.

The chain links TRBV20-1 to TRBJ2-7; 7 bases are a match to TRBD2. Germline V gives CDR1 DFQATT, CDR2 SNEGSKA (reference sequence). The CDR3 consists of 11 residues. Trimming cost V 5 bases and J 6 bases; bases outside gene matches: 4. CDR3 sequence reads: CSALLATEQYF. As DNA, the CDR3 is TGCAGTGCTTTACTAGCGACCGAGCAGTACTTC.

The chain combines TRBV9 with TRBJ1-1; 9 nucleotides line up with TRBD1. In germline, CDR1 is SGDLS, CDR2 YYNGEE. J gave up 9 bases and V 0 bases, and 6 bases lay outside the gene matches. The CDR3 extends over 14 amino acids. CDR3 DNA: TGTGCCAGCAGCGTAGGGGGACAGGGACAAAAAGCTTTCTTT. Protein: CASSVGGQGQKAFF.

This chain uses TRBV7-9 with TRBJ2-3, with 7 bases that match TRBD2. The CDR3 has 16 amino acids. V lost 0 bases to trimming and J lost 2 bases; unmatched junction nucleotides: 5. Germline V gene data show CDR1 as SEHNR and CDR2 as FQNEAQ (reference sequence). CDR3: CASSLAEAGITDTQYF. The CDR3 bases are TGTGCCAGCAGCTTAGCTGAAGCGGGAATCACAGATACGCAGTATTTT.

This clone has just a few counts. V usage is TRBV5-5 and J usage is TRBJ2-3; 8 bases are shared with TRBD2. The CDR3 extends over 16 amino acids. CDR1 is SGHKS, CDR2 YYEKEE, per germline (reference sequence). The trim removed 4 bases at V and 0 bases at J, leaving 7 bases unmatched. The CDR3 bases are TGTGCCAGCAGCCTCCCCGCTAGCGGGAGCACAGATACGCAGTATTTT. Amino acids: CASSLPASGSTDTQYF.

This clone came up a few times. The chain carries TRBV7-3 and TRBJ2-4; 7 bases are a match to TRBD2. CDR3 length: 12 amino acids. Unmatched junction bases numbered 9, after V lost 4 bases and J lost 15 bases. The V gene's germline CDR1 is SGHTA and CDR2 FQGTGA. The CDR3 loop is CASSSPGGPWYF. The CDR3 DNA sequence: TGTGCCAGCAGCTCTCCGGGAGGCCCGTGGTACTTC.

V and J are TRBV6-2 or TRBV6-3 and TRBJ1-1; D is uncertain. The CDR3 has 13 residues. Germline CDR1 and CDR2: MNHEY and SVGEGT. The V end was cut by 5 bases, the J end by 3 bases, with 10 bases between. The CDR3: CASSDTSYTEAFF. The DNA of the CDR3 is TGTGCCAGCAGTGACACCAGCTACACTGAAGCTTTCTTT.

The rearrangement uses TRBV28 and TRBJ1-3, with TRBD1 matching 7 bases. The CDR3 consists of 16 residues. The V gene end was trimmed by 4 bases and the J gene end by 0 bases; junction bases not matched to a gene: 6. CDR1 is MDHEN, CDR2 SYDVKM, per germline. The CDR3 bases are TGTGCCAGCAGTTCCGGGACAGCTTACTCTGGAAACACCATATATTTT. As protein: CASSSGTAYSGNTIYF. Using reference TRBV28 and TRBJ1-3 for the parts outside the CDR3, the full variable domain is DVKVTQSSRYLVKRTGEKVFLECVQDMDHENMFWYRQDPGLGLRLIYFSYDVKMKEKGDIPEGYSVSREKKERFSLILESASTNQTSMYLCASSSGTAYSGNTIYFGEGSWLTVV.

Written as DNA, the CDR3 is TGTGCCAGCAGCCAAGTTGTCCCGGGACAGGGGCCTTATCTCTACAATGAGCAGTTCTTC. As protein: CASSQVVPGQGPYLYNEQFF. V gene TRBV3-1 (or the pseudogene TRBV3-2) combines with J gene TRBJ2-1, with 10 bases aligning to TRBD1. Germline V gene sequence: CDR1 LGHDT, CDR2 YNNKEL (reference sequence). V gave up 1 base and J gave up 3 bases; unmatched junction bases: 15. This CDR3 has 20 residues.

This clone was found once. The chain is built from TRBV28 and TRBJ1-2; D gene uncertain. This CDR3 contains 12 residues. CDR1 and CDR2 from the germline V gene are MDHEN and SYDVKM. With 3 bases removed from V and 8 bases from J, the gap between germline ends came to 10 bases. CDR3 DNA: TGTGCCAGCAGTTTGGAGAGTGGAGGCTACACCTTC. Its protein product is CASSLESGGYTF.

This sequence joins TRBV6-5 and TRBJ1-1; possibly TRBD1 for D (6 bases). Trimming removed 2 bases at V and 5 bases at J, with 12 bases between. The CDR3 consists of 14 residues. Germline CDR1 is MNHEY and CDR2 is SVGAGI. The CDR3: CASSYSYRATEAFF. The CDR3 nucleotides read TGTGCCAGCAGTTACAGCTACAGGGCTACTGAAGCTTTCTTT.

The V gene is TRBV6-5, the J gene TRBJ2-7, with D perhaps TRBD2 (5 bases). The germline V gene encodes CDR1 MNHEY and CDR2 SVGAGI. Trimming left V 6 bases short and J 2 bases short, with 17 bases between. The CDR3 totals 15 residues. CDR3 DNA: TGTGCCAGCAGCAAAGGCGATGGAGGACCCTACGAGCAGTACTTC. Translation gives CASSKGDGGPYEQYF.

The J gene is TRBJ2-6, the V gene TRBV19, with 8 nucleotides matching TRBD1. The CDR3 covers 17 residues. CDR1 and CDR2 (germline): LNHDA, SQIVND (reference sequence). The V segment lost 7 bases and the J segment 2 bases; nucleotides outside the gene matches: 10. This CDR3 reads CASKRRTGTTGANVLTF. The CDR3 bases are TGTGCCAGTAAAAGAAGGACAGGGACCACTGGGGCCAACGTCCTGACTTTC. The variable domain in full, completed from reference TRBV19 and TRBJ2-6, reads DGGITQSPKYLFRKEGQNVTLSCEQNLNHDAMYWYRQDPGQGLRLIYYSQIVNDFQKGDIAEGYSVSREKKESFPLTVTSAQKNPTAFYLCASKRRTGTTGANVLTFGAGSRLTVL.

This clone appeared a few times. V gene TRBV7-2 combines with J gene TRBJ1-1; D is unclear. This CDR3 has 13 amino acids. Trimming cost V 5 bases and J 1 base, with 8 bases left between them. Per the germline V gene, CDR1 is SGHTA and CDR2 is FQGNSA. The CDR3 region has the DNA TGTGCCAGCAGCGTACAGAGGAACACTGAAGCTTTCTTT. It yields the protein CASSVQRNTEAFF.